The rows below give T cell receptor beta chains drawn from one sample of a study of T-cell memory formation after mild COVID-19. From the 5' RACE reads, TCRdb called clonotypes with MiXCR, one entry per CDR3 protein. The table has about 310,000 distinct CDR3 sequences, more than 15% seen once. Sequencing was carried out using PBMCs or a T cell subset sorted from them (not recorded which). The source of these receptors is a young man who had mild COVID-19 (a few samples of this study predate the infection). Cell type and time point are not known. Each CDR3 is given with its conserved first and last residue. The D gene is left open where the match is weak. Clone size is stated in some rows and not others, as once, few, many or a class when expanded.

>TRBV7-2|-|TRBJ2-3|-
CASSLGPLGTDTQYF
TGTGCCAGCAGTTTGGGGCCCCTCGGCACAGATACGCAGTATTTT
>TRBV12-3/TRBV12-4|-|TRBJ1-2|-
CASSMSLNYGYTF
TGTGCCAGCAGCATGTCCCTTAACTATGGCTACACCTTC
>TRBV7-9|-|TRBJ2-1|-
CASSLGREVLIDEQFF
TGTGCCAGCAGCTTAGGAAGGGAGGTTCTGATCGATGAGCAGTTCTTC
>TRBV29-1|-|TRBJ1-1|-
CSVAGGNTEAFF
TGCAGCGTTGCGGGCGGGAACACTGAAGCTTTCTTT
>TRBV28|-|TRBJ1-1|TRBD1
CASSTRTGTSEAFF
TGTGCCAGCAGCACGAGGACAGGGACCTCCGAAGCTTTCTTT
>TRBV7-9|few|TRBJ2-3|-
CASSPPPGRPRDTQYF
TGTGCCAGCAGCCCCCCCCCGGGACGCCCAAGGGATACGCAGTATTTT
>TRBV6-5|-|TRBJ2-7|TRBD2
CASSLRIAGIYEQYF
TGTGCCAGCAGCTTGAGGATAGCGGGGATCTACGAGCAGTACTTC
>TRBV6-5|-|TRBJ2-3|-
CASSYGSVGRSTDTQYF
TGTGCCAGCAGTTACGGATCGGTGGGCCGTAGCACAGATACGCAGTATTTT
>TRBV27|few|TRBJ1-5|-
CASSLLSGGTSNQPQHF
TGTGCCAGCAGTTTATTGAGTGGGGGAACAAGCAATCAGCCCCAGCATTTT
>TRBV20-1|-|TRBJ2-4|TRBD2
CSASGAAGMVDIQYF
TGCAGTGCTAGCGGGGCAGCGGGAATGGTGGACATTCAGTACTTC
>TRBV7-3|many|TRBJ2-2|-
CASSLSGTGELFF
TGTGCCAGCAGCTTATCAGGGACCGGGGAGCTGTTTTTT
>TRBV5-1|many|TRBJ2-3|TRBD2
CASSLDSGGADTQYF
TGCGCCAGCAGCTTGGACAGCGGGGGGGCAGATACGCAGTATTTT
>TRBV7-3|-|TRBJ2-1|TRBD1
CASSIGQGRGVMGYEQFF
TGTGCCAGCAGCATCGGACAGGGGCGCGGGGTTATGGGCTATGAGCAGTTCTTC
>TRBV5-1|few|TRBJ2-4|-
CASSLEVGHKQYF
TGCGCCAGCAGCTTGGAGGTGGGCCACAAACAGTACTTC
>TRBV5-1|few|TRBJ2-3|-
CASSVGGRVSDTQYF
TGCGCCAGCAGCGTCGGGGGCAGGGTCAGCGATACGCAGTATTTT
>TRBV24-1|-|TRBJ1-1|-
CATSDGNTEAFF
TGTGCCACCAGTGATGGGAACACTGAAGCTTTCTTT
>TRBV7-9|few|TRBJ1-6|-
CASSPMGSPLHF
TGTGCCAGCAGCCCGATGGGCTCACCCCTCCACTTT
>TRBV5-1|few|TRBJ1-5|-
CASSLGINSNQPQHF
TGCGCCAGCAGCTTGGGGATCAATAGCAATCAGCCCCAGCATTTT
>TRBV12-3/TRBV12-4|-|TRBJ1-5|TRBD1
CASREEQGNNQPQHF
TGTGCCAGCAGGGAAGAACAGGGGAACAATCAGCCCCAGCATTTT
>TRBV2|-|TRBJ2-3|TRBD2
CASTGTSSFSTDTQYF
TGTGCCAGCACCGGGACTAGTAGTTTCAGCACAGATACGCAGTATTTT
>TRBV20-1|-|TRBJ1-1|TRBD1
CSARVRGVNTEAFF
TGCAGTGCTAGGGTCAGGGGGGTGAACACTGAAGCTTTCTTT
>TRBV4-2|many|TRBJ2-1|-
CASSQGGDGDEQFF
TGTGCCAGCAGCCAAGGAGGGGACGGCGATGAGCAGTTCTTC
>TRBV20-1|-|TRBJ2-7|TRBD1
CSAIGTGDHEQYF
TGCAGTGCTATCGGGACAGGGGACCACGAGCAGTACTTC
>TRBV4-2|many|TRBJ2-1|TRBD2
CASSQEAGVYNEQFF
TGTGCCAGCAGCCAAGAGGCGGGGGTCTACAATGAGCAGTTCTTC
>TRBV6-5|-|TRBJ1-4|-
CASSYSQGVGEKLFF
TGTGCCAGCAGTTACTCCCAGGGCGTTGGTGAAAAACTGTTTTTT
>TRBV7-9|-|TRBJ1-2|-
CASSAEGEVGYGYTF
TGTGCCAGCAGCGCCGAAGGGGAGGTGGGCTATGGCTACACCTTC
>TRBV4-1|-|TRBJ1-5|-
CASSPVPVNQPQHF
TGCGCCAGCAGCCCGGTCCCGGTAAATCAGCCCCAGCATTTT
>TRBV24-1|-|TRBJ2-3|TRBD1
CATSDPGTGSDTQYF
TGTGCCACCAGTGATCCCGGGACAGGGTCAGATACGCAGTATTTT
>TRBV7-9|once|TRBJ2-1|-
CASSFSPFNEQFF
TGTGCCAGCAGCTTCTCCCCGTTCAATGAGCAGTTCTTC
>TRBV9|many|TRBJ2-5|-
CASSVRFAPETQYF
TGTGCCAGCAGCGTACGGTTCGCCCCAGAGACCCAGTACTTC
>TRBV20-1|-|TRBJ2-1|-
CSGRWNNEQFF
TGCAGTGGGCGATGGAACAATGAGCAGTTCTTC
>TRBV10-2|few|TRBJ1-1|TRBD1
CASSLDRETEAFF
TGCGCCAGCAGCCTAGACAGGGAAACTGAAGCTTTCTTT
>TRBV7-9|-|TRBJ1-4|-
CASSFSGALVNEKLFF
TGTGCCAGCAGCTTCTCAGGGGCCTTAGTTAATGAAAAACTGTTTTTT
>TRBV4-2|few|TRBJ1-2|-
CASSLANSGGGYTF
TGTGCCAGCAGCCTAGCCAATTCGGGGGGTGGCTACACCTTC
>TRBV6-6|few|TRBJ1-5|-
CASTPAPARQPQHF
TGTGCCAGCACCCCGGCCCCGGCGAGGCAGCCCCAGCATTTT
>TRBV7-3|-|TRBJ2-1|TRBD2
CASSLQRGGMLNEQFF
TGTGCCAGCAGCTTACAGCGGGGGGGTATGCTCAATGAGCAGTTCTTC
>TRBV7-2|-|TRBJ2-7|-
CASSLGGEYEQYF
TGTGCCAGCAGCTTAGGAGGGGAATACGAGCAGTACTTC
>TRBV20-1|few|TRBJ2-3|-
CSANYPSAAQYF
TGCAGTGCTAACTACCCGAGTGCTGCGCAGTATTTT
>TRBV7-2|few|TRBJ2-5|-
CASSDKAEETQYF
TGTGCCAGCAGCGACAAGGCAGAAGAGACCCAGTACTTC
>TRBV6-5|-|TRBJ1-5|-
CASSFGTGLNQPQHF
TGTGCCAGCAGTTTTGGGACGGGGCTCAATCAGCCCCAGCATTTT
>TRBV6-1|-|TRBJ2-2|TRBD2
CASSGTSAGELFF
TGTGCCAGCAGTGGGACTAGTGCCGGGGAGCTGTTTTTT
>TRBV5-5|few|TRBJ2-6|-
CASSVFSGANVLTF
TGTGCCAGCTCGGTATTCTCTGGGGCCAACGTCCTGACTTTC